Following are 28 T cell receptor beta chains from one sample sequenced in a study of spatial heterogeneity in lung cancer. Time point described: blood at routine non-recurrence follow-up after resection. MiXCR, applied by TCRdb to the 5' RACE reads, yields one record per CDR3 protein. Of about 1,200 distinct CDR3 sequences in the sample, less than 30% were seen once. The input for sequencing was PBMCs, taken at follow-up. The receptors derive from a male donor with early-stage non-small cell lung cancer.

This clonotype has a handful of counts. The V call is TRBV2, the J call TRBJ2-1; D gene ambiguous. CDR3 length: 13 residues. Germline V gene sequence: CDR1 SNHLY, CDR2 FYNNEI. Deletions cut 7 bases from V and 2 bases from J, with 9 bases between. The CDR3 spells CASKPLTYNEQFF. DNA of the CDR3: TGTGCCAGCAAGCCACTAACCTACAATGAGCAGTTCTTC.

This clonotype ranks as large. The chain couples TRBV6-5 to TRBJ2-3, with a possible D match to TRBD1 (5 bases). The germline CDR1 and CDR2 sequences are MNHEY and SVGAGI. This CDR3 is 13 amino acids long. Trimming took 6 bases from V and 3 from J, leaving 10 bases between them. CDR3 bases: TGTGCCAGCAGACCCCAGGGTACAGATACGCAGTATTTT. It yields the protein CASRPQGTDTQYF.

In its sample, this clonotype is large. The chain employs TRBV5-1 and TRBJ2-2; D unclear. Trimming removed 0 bases at V and 2 bases at J, with 26 bases between. The CDR3 runs to 21 residues. CDR1 is SGHRS, CDR2 YFSETQ, per germline. CDR3 residues: CASSLGDRGELETLNTGELFF. CDR3 DNA: TGCGCCAGCAGCTTGGGTGACCGTGGGGAACTCGAGACACTTAACACCGGGGAGCTGTTTTTT.

This clonotype appeared many times. The chain uses TRBV20-1 and TRBJ2-1; the match to TRBD2 covers 10 bases. The J segment lost 10 bases and the V segment lost 6 bases, leaving 9 bases of the junction unmatched. The CDR3 totals 13 residues. Looked up from germline, CDR1 is DFQATT and CDR2 is SNEGSKA (reference sequence). CDR3 sequence (DNA): TGCAGTGCCAGGACTAGCGGCATCGGCGAGCAGTTCTTC. Its translation is CSARTSGIGEQFF.

This rearrangement joins TRBV20-1 to TRBJ2-7; 9 positions match TRBD2. The V gene's germline CDR1 is DFQATT and CDR2 SNEGSKA (reference sequence). CDR3 length equals 15 residues. V was clipped by 0 bases and J by 1 base; unmatched bases: 4. The CDR3 region is CSARDLAGSSYEQYF. In nucleotides, the CDR3 is TGCAGTGCTAGAGATCTAGCGGGATCGTCCTACGAGCAGTACTTC.

The chain couples TRBV9 to TRBJ2-1, with D possibly matching TRBD2 (5 bases). CDR3 size: 17 residues. V lost 0 bases and J 2 bases, leaving 15 bases between the germline ends. CDR1 SGDLS and CDR2 YYNGEE come from the germline V gene. The CDR3 DNA reads as TGTGCCAGCAGCGTAGGAGTTAGAACGGGGACCTACAATGAGCAGTTCTTC. This codes for CASSVGVRTGTYNEQFF.

This clonotype was detected only once. The chain carries TRBV7-2 and TRBJ2-4; no clear D gene. This CDR3 spans 12 amino acids. CDR1 and CDR2 from the germline V gene are SGHTA and FQGNSA. Trimming pared 1 base from V and 6 bases from J, leaving 4 bases between. CDR3 loop: CASSLDRNIQYF. The CDR3 nucleotides read TGTGCCAGCAGCTTAGACCGAAACATTCAGTACTTC.

This clonotype is termed medium-sized. The chain carries TRBV7-2 and TRBJ2-1; TRBD2 agrees at 9 bases. Germline-derived CDR1 and CDR2 are SGHTA and FQGNSA. The CDR3 contains 19 residues. The junction had 16 bases not matched to a gene; V was cut back by 0 bases and J by 7 bases. The CDR3 reads CASSLAGWGAGGPMNEQFF. CDR3 coding DNA: TGTGCCAGCAGCTTAGCCGGGTGGGGTGCGGGAGGGCCTATGAATGAGCAGTTCTTC.

By sample fraction, this clonotype is large (0.1 to 1%). The J gene is TRBJ2-7, the V gene TRBV3-1; TRBD2 matches at 11 bases. The germline gives CDR1 LGHDT, CDR2 YNNKEL (reference sequence). J was trimmed by 4 bases and V by 2 bases; bases with no gene match: 7. This CDR3 has 16 residues. CDR3 DNA sequence: TGTGCCAGCAGCCAATTGGGACTAGCGGCCCGTTACGAGCAGTACTTC. It is translated as CASSQLGLAARYEQYF.

Many counts were recorded for this clonotype. A much larger clone differs from this one at a single base, so this may be a read error. This chain links TRBV18 with TRBJ1-2; D uncertain. In germline, CDR1 is KGHSH, CDR2 LQKENI. The CDR3 is 13 residues long. CDR3 nucleotide sequence: TGTGCCTGCTCACCACCGTCAGGCTATGGCTACACCTTC. Translation: CACSPPSGYGYTF.

This clonotype is large. The rearrangement uses TRBV20-1 and TRBJ2-3; D is unclear. CDR3 length equals 16 residues. Per germline, CDR1 DFQATT and CDR2 SNEGSKA (reference sequence). Trimming pared 4 bases from V and 2 bases from J, leaving 19 bases between. The CDR3 region is CSATLVRSLLTDTQYF. CDR3 nucleotide sequence: TGCAGTGCTACCCTCGTCAGATCCTTACTCACAGATACGCAGTATTTT.

This clonotype was picked up one time. The rearrangement uses TRBV7-9 and TRBJ2-7; no clear D. CDR3 length: 14 amino acids. The V gene lost 5 bases and the J gene lost 0 bases, with 11 bases spanning the gap. Germline V CDR1 and CDR2: SEHNR, FQNEAQ (reference sequence). CDR3 in DNA: TGTGCCAGCAGCCCCCCCGGAAACTCCTACGAGCAGTACTTC. Translating it yields CASSPPGNSYEQYF.

This clonotype was counted only a few times. The chain recombines TRBV29-1 with TRBJ2-1, with TRBD2 matching over 15 bases. V dropped 0 bases and J dropped 3; count of bases not matched to a gene: 3. CDR3 length equals 17 residues. Germline CDR1 reads SQVTM; CDR2 reads ANQGSEA. CDR3 in DNA: TGCAGCGTTGAAGATCGGACTAGCGGGAGGGGCTACAATGAGCAGTTCTTC. It specifies CSVEDRTSGRGYNEQFF.

This clonotype is classed as large. This sequence joins TRBV10-3 and TRBJ1-2; D is unclear. This CDR3 is built from 13 residues. With 0 bases removed from V and 5 bases from J, the gap between germline ends came to 7 bases. The germline CDR1 and CDR2 sequences are ENHRY and SYGVKD. The DNA of the CDR3 is TGTGCCATCAGTGAGTCGCAGGAATATGGCTACACCTTC. Residues: CAISESQEYGYTF.

This chain uses TRBV11-2 with TRBJ2-6, with unresolved D. This CDR3 spans 15 amino acids. The V end lost 8 bases, the J end lost 0 bases, and 11 bases lay between the germline ends. The germline V gene has CDR1 SGHAT and CDR2 FQNNGV. Here the CDR3 reads CASAQEPSGANVLTF. CDR3 bases: TGTGCCAGCGCTCAGGAGCCCTCTGGGGCCAACGTCCTGACTTTC.

This clonotype is labeled as medium-sized. The chain joins TRBV6-5 to TRBJ2-6, with 10 bases fitting TRBD1. The CDR3 covers 19 residues. The germline gives CDR1 MNHEY, CDR2 SVGAGI. With V trimmed by 5 bases and J by 4 bases, 14 bases remained unmatched. CDR3 DNA sequence: TGTGCCAGCAGTGACGTCCGGGACAGGGGACTAGTGGGGGCCAACGTCCTGACTTTC. It translates to CASSDVRDRGLVGANVLTF.

The rearrangement links TRBV2 to TRBJ2-7; 8 positions match TRBD2. V trimming: 2 bases; J trimming: 0 bases; junction bases outside the gene matches: 3. The CDR3 extends over 15 amino acids. Germline V lookup: CDR1 SNHLY, CDR2 FYNNEI. The CDR3 protein is CASSEWSGGSYEQYF. The CDR3 region has the DNA TGTGCCAGCAGTGAATGGAGCGGGGGCTCCTACGAGCAGTACTTC.

Sample share makes this clonotype medium-sized. The chain links TRBV2 to TRBJ2-1; D is ambiguous. With 8 bases removed from V and 6 bases from J, the gap between germline ends came to 11 bases. The CDR3 consists of 12 residues. CDR1 and CDR2 from the germline V gene are SNHLY and FYNNEI. Here the CDR3 DNA reads TGTGCCAGCCGACTGTTCGGCAATGAGCAGTTCTTC. It encodes CASRLFGNEQFF.

This clonotype has more than one count but fewer than ten. The rearrangement joins TRBV28 to TRBJ2-4, with 9 bases matching TRBD1. CDR1 and CDR2 (germline): MDHEN, SYDVKM. The V and J ends lost 4 bases and 7 bases, in that order; junction bases with no gene match: 14. The CDR3 length is 17 residues. Here the CDR3 reads CASSYIPGQGNGNIQYF. The CDR3 DNA follows: TGTGCCAGCAGTTACATTCCGGGACAGGGCAACGGGAACATTCAGTACTTC. Full variable domain (missing parts from reference TRBV28 and TRBJ2-4): DVKVTQSSRYLVKRTGEKVFLECVQDMDHENMFWYRQDPGLGLRLIYFSYDVKMKEKGDIPEGYSVSREKKERFSLILESASTNQTSMYLCASSYIPGQGNGNIQYFGAGTRLSVL.

By share, this clonotype counts as large. Written as DNA, the CDR3 is TGCGCCAGCAGCTCCGACCCGGGAAGAATCACCGGGGAGCTGTTTTTT. It translates to CASSSDPGRITGELFF. V gene TRBV5-1 combines with J gene TRBJ2-2; the D gene is possibly TRBD2 (5 bases). Trimming cost V 3 bases and J 4 bases, with 16 bases left between them. The V gene's germline CDR1 is SGHRS and CDR2 YFSETQ. The length of the CDR3 is 16 residues.

The chain employs TRBV6-1 and TRBJ2-4; D uncertain. CDR1 and CDR2 from the germline V gene are MNHNS and SASEGT. Trimming removed 0 bases from V and 2 bases from J, with 5 bases in between. This CDR3 is built from 14 residues. The CDR3 reads CASSEAGPKNIQYF. CDR3 DNA: TGTGCCAGCAGTGAAGCAGGCCCCAAAAACATTCAGTACTTC.

The rearrangement joins TRBV7-9 to TRBJ2-7; 7 nucleotides align to TRBD2. This CDR3 comprises 14 residues. Germline-derived CDR1 and CDR2 are SEHNR and FQNEAQ (reference sequence). With V trimmed by 6 bases and J by 2 bases, 7 bases remained unmatched. The CDR3 region is CASRHLAATYEQYF. CDR3 bases: TGTGCCAGCAGACATCTAGCGGCCACCTACGAGCAGTACTTC.

This clonotype is medium-sized within its sample. V is TRBV3-1 and J is TRBJ2-3, with D possibly TRBD2 on 6 matching bases. V lost 1 base and J 6 bases, leaving 14 bases between the germline ends. In germline, CDR1 is LGHDT, CDR2 YNNKEL (reference sequence). The CDR3 runs 15 residues. CDR3 protein: CASSQVGGARDTQYF. CDR3 sequence (DNA): TGTGCCAGCAGCCAAGTAGGAGGGGCCCGGGATACGCAGTATTTT.

There are many counts of this clonotype. V gene TRBV19 combines with J gene TRBJ2-2; D is unresolved. The germline V gene has CDR1 LNHDA and CDR2 SQIVND (reference sequence). V lost 1 base to trimming and J lost 6 bases, with 0 bases between them. The CDR3 is 11 residues long. The DNA of the CDR3 is TGTGCCAGTAGTATAGCCGGGGAGCTGTTTTTT. Translated: CASSIAGELFF.

In its sample, this clonotype is medium-sized (0.01 to 0.1%). The chain joins TRBV12-3 or TRBV12-4 to TRBJ2-5; TRBD1 is a possible D gene (7 bases). Deletions cut 0 bases from V and 4 bases from J, with 12 bases between. The CDR3 is 15 residues long. Written as DNA, the CDR3 is TGTGCCAGCAGTTTAGCCCGACAGGGAGGAGAGACCCAGTACTTC. Encoded protein: CASSLARQGGETQYF.

At least ten counts were recorded for this clonotype. The chain joins TRBV5-1 to TRBJ2-5; D possibly corresponds to TRBD1 (5 bases). V dropped 4 bases and J dropped 0 bases, with 13 bases sitting between them. The CDR3 runs 15 residues. CDR1 and CDR2 (germline): SGHRS, YFSETQ. For the CDR3, the DNA is TGCGCCAGCAGCGACGGCAGGGTTCACCAAGAGACCCAGTACTTC. Protein sequence: CASSDGRVHQETQYF.

The chain uses TRBV7-2 and TRBJ2-1; TRBD2 matches at 7 bases. V lost 0 bases and J lost 8; bases outside the gene matches: 4. The CDR3 runs to 14 residues. CDR1 is SGHTA and CDR2 is FQGNSA in the germline V gene. In DNA form, the CDR3 reads TGTGCCAGCAGCTTAGCGAGCGGGGTCTATGAGCAGTTCTTC. Its protein is CASSLASGVYEQFF.

This clonotype is medium-sized (0.01 to 0.1%). V usage is TRBV4-2 and J usage is TRBJ2-5, with TRBD2 matching 7 bases. CDR3 length equals 16 residues. The V and J ends lost 0 bases and 1 base, in that order; junction bases with no gene match: 5. Germline V gene sequence: CDR1 LGHNA, CDR2 YNFKEQ. The CDR3 nucleotides read TGTGCCAGCAGCCAAGATTGGCTAGCGGCCCAAGAGACCCAGTACTTC. Translation gives CASSQDWLAAQETQYF.